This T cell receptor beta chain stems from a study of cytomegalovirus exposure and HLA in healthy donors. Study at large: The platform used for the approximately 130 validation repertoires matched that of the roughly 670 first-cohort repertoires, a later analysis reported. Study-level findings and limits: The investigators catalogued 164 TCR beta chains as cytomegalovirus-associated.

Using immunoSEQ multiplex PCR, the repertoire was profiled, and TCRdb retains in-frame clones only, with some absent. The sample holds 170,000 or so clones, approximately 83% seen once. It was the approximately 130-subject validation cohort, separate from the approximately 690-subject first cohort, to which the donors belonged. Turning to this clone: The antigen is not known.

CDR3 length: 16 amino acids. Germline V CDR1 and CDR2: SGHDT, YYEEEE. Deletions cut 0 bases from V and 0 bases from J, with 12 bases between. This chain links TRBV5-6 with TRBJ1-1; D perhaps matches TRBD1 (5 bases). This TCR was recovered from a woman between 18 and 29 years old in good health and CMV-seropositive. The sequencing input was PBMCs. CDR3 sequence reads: CASSLAGGNLNTEAFF. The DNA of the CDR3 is TGTGCCAGCAGCTTGGCGGGGGGAAACCTGAACACTGAAGCTTTCTTT.